This is a list of T cell receptor beta chains from one sample in a study of shared clonotypes between healthy human individuals. This table comes from immunoSEQ multiplex PCR, and its TCRdb copy is limited to in-frame clones, with some not included. Of more than 2,000,000 clones listed, around 90% are singletons. Input material: naive CD4+ T cells sorted from blood. The receptors derive from a man between 18 and 35 years old in good health. The CDR3 runs from the conserved cysteine through the conserved F or W. D genes are given only for firm matches. The size entry is marked missing in some rows and otherwise reads once, few, many or a size class.

TRBJ2-2 NA NA TRBV7-8 TGTGCCAGCAGCTTAGACAGGGTCTTGAACACCGGGGAGCTGTTTTTT CASSLDRVLNTGELFF
TRBJ2-5 NA TRBD2 TRBV5-8 TGTGCCAGCAGCTCACTAGCGGGAGGGTATGAGACCCAGTACTTC CASSSLAGGYETQYF
TRBJ1-3 NA NA TRBV7-9 TGTGCCAGCTCCTTCTCTGGAAACACCATATATTTT CASSFSGNTIYF
TRBJ1-4 NA NA TRBV11-2 TGTGCCAGCAGCTTAGAACCCGGAGGGGTTGAAAAACTGTTTTTT CASSLEPGGVEKLFF
TRBJ2-2 NA NA TRBV4-3 TGCGCCAGCAGCCGAGCGTCACTTCCGAACACCGGGGAGCTGTTTTTT CASSRASLPNTGELFF
TRBJ1-1 NA TRBD1 TRBV2 TGTGCCAGCAGTGAGCTAAACAGGGGGCAAACTGAAGCTTTCTTT CASSELNRGQTEAFF
TRBJ1-1 NA NA TRBV11-2 TGTGCCAGCAGCAATTCGGACATAGAAGCTTTCTTT CASSNSDIEAFF
TRBJ1-5 NA NA TRBV11-2 TGTGCCAGCAGCTTAGATCCCGCACAGCCCCAGCATTTT CASSLDPAQPQHF
TRBJ2-7 NA TRBD1 TRBV4-1 TGCGCCAGCAGCCAGACCGACCGGGACAGCTACGAGCAGTACTTC CASSQTDRDSYEQYF
TRBJ2-4 NA TRBD2 TRBV5-6 TGTGCCAGCAGACCCGGGACTAGCTTGGCCAAAAACATTCAGTACTTC CASRPGTSLAKNIQYF
TRBJ1-1 NA NA TRBV27 TGTGCCAGCAGTTACGACGGGGGGATGAACACTGAAGCTTTCTTT CASSYDGGMNTEAFF
TRBJ1-2 NA NA TRBV28 TGTGCCAGCAGTCCGTACGCCTGGGTCGAGTATGGCTACACCTTC CASSPYAWVEYGYTF
TRBJ2-7 NA NA TRBV6-5 TGTGCCAGCAGCCCCCGGGCGGGGAGCTCCTACGAGCAGTACTTC CASSPRAGSSYEQYF
TRBJ1-2 NA NA TRBV2 TGTGCCAGCAGTCCCCGGAAGCAGGGGAACTATGGCTACACCTTC CASSPRKQGNYGYTF
TRBJ1-1 NA NA TRBV5-6 TGTGCCAGCAGCGAGGCGGGGAGAATCACTGAAGCTTTCTTT CASSEAGRITEAFF
TRBJ1-5 NA NA TRBV2 TGTGCCAGCAGTGGGGACACTGCCTATAGCAATCAGCCCCAGCATTTT CASSGDTAYSNQPQHF
TRBJ2-5 NA NA TRBV5-1 TGCGCCAGCAGCCCTTTGAGGGGGTCGGAAGAGACCCAGTACTTC CASSPLRGSEETQYF
TRBJ2-5 NA NA TRBV11-3 TGTGCCAGCAGCCTTAGGTTCGGGGAAGAAGAGACCCAGTACTTC CASSLRFGEEETQYF
TRBJ2-3 NA NA TRBV27 TGTGCCAGCAGTCGCCGGACACTTAACACAGATACGCAGTATTTT CASSRRTLNTDTQYF
TRBJ2-2 once TRBD2 TRBV7-8 TGTGCCAGCAGCTTATCTCGACTAGCGGCGAACACCGGGGAGCTGTTTTTT CASSLSRLAANTGELFF
TRBJ1-1 NA NA TRBV6-1 TGTGCCAGCAAGGCCGGGATGAACACTGAAGCTTTCTTT CASKAGMNTEAFF
TRBJ2-3 NA NA TRBV5-4 TGTGCCAGCAGCACAGGGTCAACTAGCACAGATACGCAGTATTTT CASSTGSTSTDTQYF
TRBJ1-5 NA NA TRBV2 TGTGCCAGCAGTGGGCCCGGCTATAGCAATCAGCCCCAGCATTTT CASSGPGYSNQPQHF
TRBJ2-3 once NA TRBV2 TGTGCCAGCAGTATCACGGGACCCTCCCCCGATACGCAGTATTTT CASSITGPSPDTQYF
TRBJ2-5 NA NA TRBV11-3 TGTGCCAGCAGCTTACGGGGGGCTAAGGAGACCCAGTACTTC CASSLRGAKETQYF
TRBJ2-3 NA NA TRBV15 TGTGCCACCAGCACCCGGGGGGCCTCAGATACGCAGTATTTT CATSTRGASDTQYF
TRBJ1-2 NA NA TRBV6-5 TGTGCCAGCAGTGACCAACAGGGACTCCATGGCTACACCTTC CASSDQQGLHGYTF
TRBJ2-2 NA NA TRBV7-9 TGTGCCAGCAGCCGTGTTTCGGGGGGCCCCGGGGAGCTGTTTTTT CASSRVSGGPGELFF
TRBJ2-1 NA NA TRBV2 TGTGCCAGCACCTCCGACTATGTGACGAATGAGCAGTTCTTC CASTSDYVTNEQFF
TRBJ2-2 NA TRBD2 TRBV6-5 TGTGCCAGCACCGGAAGCGGGGGGGTCACCGGGGAGCTGTTTTTT CASTGSGGVTGELFF
TRBJ2-5 NA TRBD1 TRBV7-6 TGTGCCAGCAGCTGGACAGGGCTGGAGACCCAGTACTTC CASSWTGLETQYF
TRBJ1-5 NA NA TRBV19 TGTGCCAGTAGTATCGTGGGGCCGAGCAATCAGCCCCAGCATTTT CASSIVGPSNQPQHF
TRBJ2-5 NA NA TRBV28 TGTGCCAGCAGTGCCCCCCGGGGGAGAGAGACCCAGTACTTC CASSAPRGRETQYF
TRBJ2-7 NA TRBD2 TRBV5-4 TGTGCCAGCAGCCTGGGAGGAGCGGGAGGCTCCTACGAGCAGTACTTC CASSLGGAGGSYEQYF
TRBJ2-7 NA NA TRBV5-1 TGCGCCAGCAGCTTGTACGGGACATACTCCTACGAGCAGTACTTC CASSLYGTYSYEQYF
TRBJ2-2 NA NA TRBV5-1 TGCGCCAGTACATTCGGGACTGGGCGCGCCGGGGAGCTGTTTTTT CASTFGTGRAGELFF
TRBJ2-3 once NA TRBV5-1 TGCGCCAGCAGCTTGGATGGTATCGAGGATACGCAGTATTTT CASSLDGIEDTQYF
TRBJ2-1 NA NA TRBV9 TGTGCCAGCAGCCTTGTTGGTAGATTCGACAATGAGCAGTTCTTC CASSLVGRFDNEQFF
TRBJ1-5 NA TRBD1 TRBV6-4 TGTGCCAGCAGAGACAGGGATAGCAATCAGCCCCAGCATTTT CASRDRDSNQPQHF
TRBJ1-6 NA NA TRBV10-3 TGTGCCACCGAGGAGGGGGTAGGGTCACCCCTCCACTTT CATEEGVGSPLHF
TRBJ2-1 once NA TRBV7-2 TGTGCCAGCAGCTCTAGGGTCTACAATGAGCAGTTCTTC CASSSRVYNEQFF